This T cell receptor beta chain comes out of a study of patients and donors after allogeneic stem cell transplantation. One entry per CDR3 protein, called by TCRdb with MiXCR from the RT-PCR reads. The sample consists of around 150,000 distinct CDR3 sequences, approximately 30% of them appearing once. The V end was cut by 2 bases, the J end by 5 bases, with 9 bases between. Germline CDR1 and CDR2: LGHNA and YSLEER. This CDR3 region has 14 residues. The V and J genes are TRBV4-3 and TRBJ2-2; a weak D match, TRBD1 (6 bases). This receptor was obtained from a human donor who was either an allogeneic HSCT recipient or a stem cell or donor lymphocyte infusion donor (not recorded which). It is not recorded whose cells these are; they may come from a transplant donor. Source material: blood, either unsorted or a sorted T cell fraction (not recorded which). The CDR3 DNA sequence: TGCGCCAGCAGCCAATACAGGGCTACCGGGGAGCTGTTTTTT. It encodes CASSQYRATGELFF.